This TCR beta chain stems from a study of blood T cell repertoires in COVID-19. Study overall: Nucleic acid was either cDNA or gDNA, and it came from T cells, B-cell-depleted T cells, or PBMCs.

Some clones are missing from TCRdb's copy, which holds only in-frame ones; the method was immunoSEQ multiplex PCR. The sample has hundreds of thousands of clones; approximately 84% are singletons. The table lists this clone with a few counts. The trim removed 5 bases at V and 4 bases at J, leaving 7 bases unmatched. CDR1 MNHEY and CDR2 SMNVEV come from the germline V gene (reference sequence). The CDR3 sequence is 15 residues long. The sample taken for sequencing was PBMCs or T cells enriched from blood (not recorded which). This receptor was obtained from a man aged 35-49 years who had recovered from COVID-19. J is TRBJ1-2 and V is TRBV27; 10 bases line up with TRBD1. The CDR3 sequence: CASSPSTGGGYGYTF. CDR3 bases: TGTGCCAGCAGTCCTTCGACAGGGGGCGGCTATGGCTACACCTTC.